This TCR beta chain was sequenced during a study of spatial heterogeneity in lung cancer. As for the study in general: Compared with alpha-chain sequences, beta-chain sequences were consistently detected in greater numbers. Raw sequencing reads included, on average, more than 9.5 appearances of each unique TCR and UMI combination.

The CDR3 sequence is 15 residues long. Trimming took 4 bases from V and 0 from J, leaving 8 bases between them. CDR1 is SGHRS, CDR2 YFSETQ, per germline. Every TCR cDNA molecule bore its own unique molecular identifier. Each CDR3 protein gets one entry after TCRdb re-called the 5' RACE reads with MiXCR. Here the sample spans almost 75,000 distinct CDR3 sequences, about 14% being singletons. Documented time point: sample taken at primary tumor resection. Unsorted tumor, nontumor lung tissue or cryopreserved PBMC supplied the whole RNA. This clonotype was counted ten times or more. Sequenced here: PBMCs, sampled at surgery. The receptor comes from a male donor with early-stage non-small cell lung cancer. V gene TRBV5-1 combines with J gene TRBJ2-6; D is unresolved. DNA of the CDR3: TGCGCCAGCAGCCCCGCGCCCTCTGGGGCCAACGTCCTGACTTTC. It codes for CASSPAPSGANVLTF.